This TCR beta chain was found in a study of kidney transplant recipient with SARS-CoV-2 infection. The CDR3 sequence is 15 residues long. Trimming removed 6 bases from V and 2 bases from J; junction bases left unmatched: 7. Germline CDR1 and CDR2: MNHEY and SVGAGI. In TCRdb, the reads were re-called with MiXCR into one record per CDR3 protein. Here the sample spans about 240,000 distinct CDR3 sequences, 29% being singletons. This clonotype was observed a few times. The chain is built from TRBV6-5 and TRBJ2-5, with 9 positions matching TRBD2. Sample: a blood sample, taken at baseline and on day 111 from a kidney transplant recipient. This receptor was identified in a male patient aged 25-45 years who had COVID-19 and was a kidney transplant recipient. These T cells may partly come from the graft donor. The CDR3 DNA sequence: TGTGCCAGCAGCGGGACTAGCCTTCCACAAGAGACCCAGTACTTC. Its protein product is CASSGTSLPQETQYF.